These T cell receptor beta chains were read from a single sample in a study of shared clonotypes between healthy human individuals. Data came from immunoSEQ multiplex PCR; TCRdb stores just in-frame clones and leaves some out. Of roughly 2 million clones in the sample, about 95% were seen once. The sample taken for sequencing was naive CD8+ T cells sorted from blood. The source is a man aged 18 to 29 in good health. CDR3s include the opening cysteine and the closing phenylalanine or tryptophan. D genes are given only for firm matches. Some rows mark clone size as missing; the rest say once, few, many or name a class of expanded clone.

D gene	V gene	CDR3 length	J gene	clone size	CDR3 protein	CDR3 DNA
TRBD2	TRBV13	15	TRBJ2-5	-	CASSLITSGRETQYF	TGTGCCAGCAGCTTAATCACTAGCGGAAGAGAGACCCAGTACTTC
TRBD1	TRBV6-5	15	TRBJ2-7	-	CASSPRTGESYEQYF	TGTGCCAGCAGTCCACGGACAGGGGAGTCCTACGAGCAGTACTTC
-	TRBV2	15	TRBJ1-2	-	CASSEALTGNYGYTF	TGTGCCAGCAGTGAAGCGCTTACAGGGAACTATGGCTACACCTTC
-	TRBV6-6	16	TRBJ1-4	-	CASSYSKAGYYEKLFF	TGTGCCAGCAGTTACTCGAAGGCAGGGTATTATGAAAAACTGTTTTTT
-	TRBV6-6	13	TRBJ1-6	-	CASSYELGSPLHF	TGTGCCAGCAGTTACGAGCTTGGATCACCCCTCCACTTT
-	TRBV12-5	13	TRBJ1-2	-	CASGSWGVDGYTF	TGTGCTAGTGGTTCCTGGGGGGTTGATGGCTACACCTTC
TRBD2	TRBV28	16	TRBJ2-7	-	CASSNPRGGVSYEQYF	TGTGCCAGCAGTAACCCCCGGGGAGGGGTCTCCTACGAGCAGTACTTC
-	TRBV10-1	16	TRBJ2-5	once	CASSEQAQGLQETQYF	TGCGCCAGCAGCGAACAGGCACAGGGCCTCCAAGAGACCCAGTACTTC
-	TRBV21-1	16	TRBJ2-7	-	CASSNPGTGPSYEQYF	TGTGCCAGCAGCAACCCCGGGACAGGCCCCTCCTACGAGCAGTACTTC
-	TRBV4-1	13	TRBJ1-2	-	CASSFEGLLGYTF	TGCGCCAGCAGCTTTGAAGGGCTTCTTGGCTACACCTTC
TRBD1	TRBV7-9	14	TRBJ1-3	-	CASSPTGGADTIYF	TGTGCCAGCAGCCCGACAGGGGGCGCGGACACCATATATTTT
-	TRBV6-5	14	TRBJ2-7	-	CASSYVGIAYEQYF	TGTGCCAGCAGTTACGTTGGCATAGCCTACGAGCAGTACTTC
TRBD1	TRBV5-1	16	TRBJ2-7	-	CASSSSSGTGFFEQYF	TGCGCCAGCAGCTCTTCCTCCGGGACAGGGTTTTTCGAGCAGTACTTC
TRBD1	TRBV7-9	15	TRBJ2-1	-	CATAPPQGGEWGQFF	TGTGCCACCGCCCCCCCACAGGGGGGTGAGTGGGGGCAGTTCTTC
-	TRBV5-6	13	TRBJ1-1	-	CASSSGSNTEAFF	TGTGCCAGCAGCTCGGGTAGTAACACTGAAGCTTTCTTT
-	TRBV4-1	16	TRBJ1-1	-	CASSPQAVQLYTEAFF	TGCGCCAGCAGCCCACAGGCGGTACAGCTATACACTGAAGCTTTCTTT
TRBD1	TRBV2	15	TRBJ2-5	-	CASSEAPRGRETQYF	TGTGCCAGCAGTGAAGCGCCCAGGGGGCGGGAGACCCAGTACTTC
-	TRBV28	15	TRBJ2-3	-	CASSSKTTYTDTQYF	TGTGCCAGCAGTTCTAAGACGACTTACACAGATACGCAGTATTTT
TRBD1	TRBV6-5	15	TRBJ1-6	-	CASSYGTGDNSPLHF	TGTGCCAGCAGCTATGGGACAGGGGATAATTCACCCCTCCACTTT
-	TRBV6-5	14	TRBJ2-5	once	CASSYLRQQETQYF	TGTGCCAGCAGTTATTTGAGGCAACAAGAGACCCAGTACTTC
TRBD2	TRBV4-1	17	TRBJ2-7	-	CASSQLAGTSVSYEQYF	TGCGCCAGCAGCCAATTGGCTGGGACTAGCGTTTCCTACGAGCAGTACTTC
-	TRBV4-1	16	TRBJ2-1	once	CASSQDGTLLYNEQFF	TGCGCCAGCAGCCAGGACGGGACCCTCCTCTACAATGAGCAGTTCTTC
-	TRBV4-1	15	TRBJ1-1	-	CASSQDPWANTEAFF	TGCGCCAGCAGCCAAGACCCCTGGGCGAACACTGAAGCTTTCTTT
TRBD2	TRBV6-1	16	TRBJ2-3	-	CASSAWTSGLTDTQYF	TGTGCCAGCAGTGCCTGGACTAGCGGACTCACAGATACGCAGTATTTT
TRBD1	TRBV2	15	TRBJ2-1	-	CASSDPDRGPNEQFF	TGTGCCAGCAGTGATCCCGACAGGGGGCCCAATGAGCAGTTCTTC
-	TRBV5-6	17	TRBJ2-1	-	CASSFGGHGVPYNEQFF	TGTGCCAGCAGCTTCGGTGGACACGGGGTCCCCTACAATGAGCAGTTCTTC
-	TRBV19	13	TRBJ2-7	-	CATSDTISYEQYF	TGTGCCACCTCGGACACGATCTCCTACGAGCAGTACTTC
TRBD2	TRBV5-4	15	TRBJ2-7	-	CASSLGTSGSYEQYF	TGTGCCAGCAGCTTGGGGACTAGCGGTTCCTACGAGCAGTACTTC
TRBD1	TRBV4-3	19	TRBJ2-6	-	CASSQVLDQGAVGANVLTF	TGCGCCAGCAGCCAAGTCTTGGACCAGGGGGCGGTTGGGGCCAACGTCCTGACTTTC